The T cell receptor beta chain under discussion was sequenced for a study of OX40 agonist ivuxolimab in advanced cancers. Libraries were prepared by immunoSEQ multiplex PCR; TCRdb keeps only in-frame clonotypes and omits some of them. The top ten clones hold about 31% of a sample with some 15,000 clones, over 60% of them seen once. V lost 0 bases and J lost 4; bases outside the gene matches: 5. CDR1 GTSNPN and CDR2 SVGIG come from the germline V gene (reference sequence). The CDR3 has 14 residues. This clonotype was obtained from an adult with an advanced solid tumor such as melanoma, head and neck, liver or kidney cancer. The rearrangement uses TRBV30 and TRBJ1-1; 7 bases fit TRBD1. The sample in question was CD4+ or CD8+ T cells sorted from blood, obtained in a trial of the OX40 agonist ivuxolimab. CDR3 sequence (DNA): TGTGCCTGGAGTGTTAATACAGGGGTCACTGAAGCTTTCTTT. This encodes CAWSVNTGVTEAFF.